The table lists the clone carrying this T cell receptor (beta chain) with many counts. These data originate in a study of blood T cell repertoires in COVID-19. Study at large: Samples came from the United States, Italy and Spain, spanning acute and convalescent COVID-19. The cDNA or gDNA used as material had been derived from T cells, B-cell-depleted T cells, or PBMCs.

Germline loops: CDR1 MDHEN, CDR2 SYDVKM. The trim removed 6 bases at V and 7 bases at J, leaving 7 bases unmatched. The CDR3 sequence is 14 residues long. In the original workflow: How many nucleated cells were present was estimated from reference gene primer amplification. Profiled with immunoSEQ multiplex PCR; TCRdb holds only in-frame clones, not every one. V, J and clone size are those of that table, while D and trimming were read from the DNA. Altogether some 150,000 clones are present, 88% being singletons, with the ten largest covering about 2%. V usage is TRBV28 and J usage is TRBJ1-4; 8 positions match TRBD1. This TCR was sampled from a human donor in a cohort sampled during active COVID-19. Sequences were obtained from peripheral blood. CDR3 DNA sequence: TGTGCCAGCAGCCCCAGGGGGCGCGTTGAAAAACTGTTTTTT. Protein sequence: CASSPRGRVEKLFF.